The sample holds a few counts of the clone carrying this T cell receptor beta chain. Its antigen is not known. This record comes from a study of blood T cells in healthy people across ages. Extraction of total RNA produced a minimum of 6 micrograms from each sample. Trimming took 1 base from V and 1 from J, leaving 12 bases between them. This CDR3 is built from 15 residues. CDR1 and CDR2 (germline): SQVTM, ANQGSEA. The study's findings and limits: Considered underestimates were the diversity estimates obtained from one million T cells.

It was with a sample-barcoded 5' primer and a J-beta primer mix that a second PCR of about 6 to 12 cycles was run. The authors tagged each cDNA molecule using a template-switch adaptor with 12 random nucleotides. MiXCR, run by TCRdb on the 5' RACE reads, gives a single entry per CDR3 protein. The data show some 1.4 million distinct CDR3 sequences, 35% to 45% seen once. This sequence joins TRBV29-1 and TRBJ2-3, with D perhaps TRBD2 (5 bases). Sequencing was done on a sample of blood. The TCR comes from a woman between 18 and 29 years old in good health. CDR3 DNA sequence: TGCAGCGTTGAAGGTGTACTAGTTGGCACAGATACGCAGTATTTT. Translation: CSVEGVLVGTDTQYF.